Listed here are 5 T cell receptor beta chains from one sample, sequenced in a study of early T cells in non-severe SARS-CoV-2 infection. TCRdb used MiXCR to reprocess the 5' RACE reads, holding one entry per CDR3 protein. The sample records 60,000 or so distinct CDR3 sequences, over 9.5% being singletons. The sequenced sample was whole blood. These receptors were collected from an adult who was a healthcare worker with PCR-confirmed SARS-CoV-2 infection or an uninfected control (not recorded which).

The table lists this clonotype with a few counts. The genes are TRBV6-5 and TRBJ2-2, with TRBD2 identical over 10 bases. With V trimmed by 0 bases and J by 0 bases, 7 bases remained unmatched. The CDR3 has 19 residues. From germline, CDR1 is MNHEY and CDR2 SVGAGI. As DNA, the CDR3 is TGTGCCAGCAGTTACTCGAGAGCTAGCGGGGGAACGAACACCGGGGAGCTGTTTTTT. Translated: CASSYSRASGGTNTGELFF.

This clonotype came up many times. The chain employs TRBV6-4 and TRBJ1-6; D call uncertain. The CDR3 has 15 amino acids. Trimming removed 2 bases at V and 11 bases at J, with 16 bases between. Germline V gene sequence: CDR1 MRHNA, CDR2 SNTAGT. Here the CDR3 DNA reads TGTGCCAGCAGTGACGGTATTAAAGGAGCGACACCCCTCCACTTT. This sequence encodes CASSDGIKGATPLHF.

The chain recombines TRBV4-2 with TRBJ2-1; TRBD2 aligns across 14 bases. Trimming cost V 0 bases and J 13 bases; bases outside gene matches: 14. CDR1 is LGHNA and CDR2 is YNFKEQ in the germline V gene. The CDR3 contains 18 residues. CDR3 in DNA: TGTGCCAGCAGCCAAGACTCCCCCGGGACTAGCGGGGGCCGGGGACAGTTCTTC. Translating it yields CASSQDSPGTSGGRGQFF.

This clonotype was seen a handful of times. This chain links TRBV29-1 with TRBJ2-4; D might be TRBD1 or TRBD2, each matching 5 bases. Germline V gene data show CDR1 as SQVTM and CDR2 as ANQGSEA. Trimming cost V 2 bases and J 4 bases, with 15 bases left between them. The CDR3 contains 15 residues. The CDR3 nucleotides read TGCAGCGTTGAATTTTGGGGGTCGAAAAAAAACATTCAGTACTTC. It is translated as CSVEFWGSKKNIQYF.

The rearrangement joins TRBV6-6 to TRBJ1-3; a weak D match, TRBD1 (5 bases). Germline CDR1 MNHNY, CDR2 SVGAGI (reference sequence). The length of the CDR3 is 15 residues. Deletions cut 4 bases from V and 0 bases from J, with 10 bases between. The CDR3 region has the DNA TGTGCCAGCAGTTTCCAAGGGACCTCTGGAAACACCATATATTTT. Amino acid sequence: CASSFQGTSGNTIYF.